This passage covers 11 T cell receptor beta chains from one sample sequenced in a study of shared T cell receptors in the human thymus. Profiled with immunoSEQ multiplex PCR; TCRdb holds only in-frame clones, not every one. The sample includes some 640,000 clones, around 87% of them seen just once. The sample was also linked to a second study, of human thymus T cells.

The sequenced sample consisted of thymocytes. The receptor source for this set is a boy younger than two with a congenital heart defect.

The CDR3 DNA sequence: TGCGCCAGCAGCCAAGAATCAGGACTAGCGGAACTCAATGAGCAGTTCTTC. Translation: CASSQESGLAELNEQFF. The chain is built from TRBV4-1 and TRBJ2-1; 10 nucleotides line up with TRBD2. Per germline, CDR1 MGHRA and CDR2 YSYEKL. The CDR3 has 17 residues. The ends lost 0 bases at V and 6 bases at J; junction bases unmatched: 8.

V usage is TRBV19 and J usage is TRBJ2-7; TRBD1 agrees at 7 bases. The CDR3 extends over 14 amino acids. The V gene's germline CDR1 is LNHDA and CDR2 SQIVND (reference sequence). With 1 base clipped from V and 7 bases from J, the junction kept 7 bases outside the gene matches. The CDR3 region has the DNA TGTGCCAGTAGTATAGCGGGACAGCATCGGGAGCAGTACTTC. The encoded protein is CASSIAGQHREQYF.

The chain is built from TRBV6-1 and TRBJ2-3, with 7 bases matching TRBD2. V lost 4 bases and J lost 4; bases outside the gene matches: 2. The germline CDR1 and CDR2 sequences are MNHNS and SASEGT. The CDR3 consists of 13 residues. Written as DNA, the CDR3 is TGTGCCAGCAGTGTTGGGGGGGCAGATACGCAGTATTTT. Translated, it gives CASSVGGADTQYF.

This CDR3 is CASSPETVIIEKLFF. Here the CDR3 DNA reads TGCGCCAGCAGCCCGGAGACAGTAATTATTGAAAAACTGTTTTTT. J is TRBJ1-4 and V is TRBV4-3; D might be TRBD1 (5 bases). V was clipped by 4 bases and J by 7 bases, with 16 bases between them. Germline V CDR1 and CDR2: LGHNA, YSLEER. This CDR3 region has 15 residues.

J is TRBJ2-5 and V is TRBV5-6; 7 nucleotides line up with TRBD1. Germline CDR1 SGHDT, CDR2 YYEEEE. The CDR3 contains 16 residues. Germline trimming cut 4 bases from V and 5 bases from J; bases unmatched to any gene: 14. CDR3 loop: CASSRWGQPGWETQYF. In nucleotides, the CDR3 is TGTGCCAGCAGCCGGTGGGGACAGCCGGGCTGGGAGACCCAGTACTTC.

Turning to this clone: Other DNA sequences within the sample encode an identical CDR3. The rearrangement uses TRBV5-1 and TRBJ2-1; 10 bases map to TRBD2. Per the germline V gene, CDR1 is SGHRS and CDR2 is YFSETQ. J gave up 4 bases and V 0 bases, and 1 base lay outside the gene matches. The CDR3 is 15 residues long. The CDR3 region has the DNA TGCGCCAGCAGCTTGGCTAGCGGGGGTTACAATGAGCAGTTCTTC. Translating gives CASSLASGGYNEQFF.

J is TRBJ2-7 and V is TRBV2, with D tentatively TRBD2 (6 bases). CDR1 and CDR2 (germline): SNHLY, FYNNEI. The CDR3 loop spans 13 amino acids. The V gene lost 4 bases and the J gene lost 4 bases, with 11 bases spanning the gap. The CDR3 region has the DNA TGTGCCAGCAGTGGTGCGGGAACGTACGAGCAGTACTTC. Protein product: CASSGAGTYEQYF.

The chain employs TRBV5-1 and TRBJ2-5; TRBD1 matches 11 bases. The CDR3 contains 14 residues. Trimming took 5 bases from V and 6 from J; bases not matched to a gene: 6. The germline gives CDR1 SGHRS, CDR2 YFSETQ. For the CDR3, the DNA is TGCGCCAGCAGACGGGGACAGGGGGAAAAGACCCAGTACTTC. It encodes CASRRGQGEKTQYF.

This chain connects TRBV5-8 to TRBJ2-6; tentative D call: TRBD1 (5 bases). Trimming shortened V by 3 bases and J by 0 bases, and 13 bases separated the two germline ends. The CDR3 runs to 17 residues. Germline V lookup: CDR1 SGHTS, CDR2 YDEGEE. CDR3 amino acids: CASSSHKDISGANVLTF. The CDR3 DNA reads TGTGCCAGCAGCTCTCACAAGGACATCTCTGGGGCCAACGTCCTGACTTTC.

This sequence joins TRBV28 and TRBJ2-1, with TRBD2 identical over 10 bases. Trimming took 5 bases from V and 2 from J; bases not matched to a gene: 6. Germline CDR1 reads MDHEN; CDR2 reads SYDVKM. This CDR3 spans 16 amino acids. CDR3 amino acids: CASSHRTSGPYNEQFF. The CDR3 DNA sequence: TGTGCCAGCAGTCACAGGACTAGCGGACCCTACAATGAGCAGTTCTTC. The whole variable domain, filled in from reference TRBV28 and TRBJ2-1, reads DVKVTQSSRYLVKRTGEKVFLECVQDMDHENMFWYRQDPGLGLRLIYFSYDVKMKEKGDIPEGYSVSREKKERFSLILESASTNQTSMYLCASSHRTSGPYNEQFFGPGTRLTVL.

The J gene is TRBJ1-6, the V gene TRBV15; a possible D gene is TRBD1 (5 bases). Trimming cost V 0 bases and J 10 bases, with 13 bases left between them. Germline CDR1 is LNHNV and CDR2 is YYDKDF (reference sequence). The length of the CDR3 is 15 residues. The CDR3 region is CATSRDADPGSPLHF. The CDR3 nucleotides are TGTGCCACCAGCAGAGACGCGGACCCAGGGTCACCCCTCCACTTT.